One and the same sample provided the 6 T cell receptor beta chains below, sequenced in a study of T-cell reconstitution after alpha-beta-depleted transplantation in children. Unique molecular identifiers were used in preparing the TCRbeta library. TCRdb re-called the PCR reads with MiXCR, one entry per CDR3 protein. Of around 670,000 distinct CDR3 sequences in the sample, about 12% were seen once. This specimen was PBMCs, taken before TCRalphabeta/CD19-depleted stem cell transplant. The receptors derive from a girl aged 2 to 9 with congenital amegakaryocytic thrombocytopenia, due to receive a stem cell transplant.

The CDR3 nucleotides are TGCGCCAGCAGCCCTACCAACACACTCGCGGGAGTTCAGACCCAGTACTTC. It specifies CASSPTNTLAGVQTQYF. The chain uses TRBV5-1 and TRBJ2-5, with TRBD2 identical over 7 bases. The CDR3 is 17 amino acids. Germline assignment: CDR1 SGHRS and CDR2 YFSETQ. V shed 4 bases and J 6 bases; nucleotides not matched to a gene: 18.

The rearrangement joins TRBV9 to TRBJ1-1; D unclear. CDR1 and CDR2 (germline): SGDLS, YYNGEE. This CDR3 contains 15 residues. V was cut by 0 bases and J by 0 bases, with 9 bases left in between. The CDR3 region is CASSVAASLNTEAFF. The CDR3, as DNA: TGTGCCAGCAGCGTAGCGGCCAGCCTGAACACTGAAGCTTTCTTT.

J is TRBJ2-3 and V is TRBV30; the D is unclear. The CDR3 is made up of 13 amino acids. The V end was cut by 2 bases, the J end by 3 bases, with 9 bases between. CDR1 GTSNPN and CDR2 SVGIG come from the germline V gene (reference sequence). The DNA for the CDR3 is TGTGCCTGGAGTTCCTCAACAACAGATACGCAGTATTTT. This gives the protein CAWSSSTTDTQYF.

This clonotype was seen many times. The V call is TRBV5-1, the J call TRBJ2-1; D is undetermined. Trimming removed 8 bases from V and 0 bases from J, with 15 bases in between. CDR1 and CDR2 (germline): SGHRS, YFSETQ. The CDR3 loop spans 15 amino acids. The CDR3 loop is CASALPPSSYNEQFF. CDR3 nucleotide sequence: TGCGCCAGTGCACTTCCCCCGAGCTCCTACAATGAGCAGTTCTTC.

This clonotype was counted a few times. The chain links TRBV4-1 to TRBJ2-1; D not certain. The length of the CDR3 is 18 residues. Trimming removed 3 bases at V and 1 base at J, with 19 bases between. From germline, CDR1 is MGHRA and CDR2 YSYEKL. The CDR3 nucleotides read TGCGCCAGCAGCCAGCTCCATATCGCCGGGCGGTCCTACAATGAGCAGTTCTTC. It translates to CASSQLHIAGRSYNEQFF.

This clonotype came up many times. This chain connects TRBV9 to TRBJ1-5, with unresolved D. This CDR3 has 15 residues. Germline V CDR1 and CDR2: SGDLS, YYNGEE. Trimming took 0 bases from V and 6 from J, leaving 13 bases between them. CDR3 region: CASSVGSADIQPQHF. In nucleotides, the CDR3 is TGTGCCAGCAGCGTAGGTTCGGCAGACATTCAGCCCCAGCATTTT.